Below, 26 T cell receptor beta chains from the same sample are listed, as sequenced in a study of PD-L1 blockade in urothelial cancer. Clones were read by immunoSEQ multiplex PCR, and TCRdb kept only the in-frame ones, dropping some. The sample holds around 110,000 clones, roughly 91% seen once. The sample's time point: peripheral blood 6 weeks after treatment start. The input for sequencing was PBMCs, taken around atezolizumab (anti-PD-L1) treatment. The receptors here all came from a man aged 60 to 69 with urothelial cancer.

V and J are TRBV18 and TRBJ1-5, with a possible D match to TRBD1 (5 bases). Trimming took 2 bases from V and 12 from J, leaving 11 bases between them. CDR1 is KGHSH, CDR2 LQKENI, per germline. The CDR3 has 12 amino acids. The CDR3 nucleotides are TGTGCCAGCTCACCAGGACTAGGGGACCAGCATTTT. As protein: CASSPGLGDQHF.

V is TRBV27 and J is TRBJ1-3; 8 bases agree with TRBD1. Germline-derived CDR1 and CDR2 are MNHEY and SMNVEV (reference sequence). The CDR3 consists of 17 residues. Germline trimming cut 4 bases from V and 1 base from J; bases unmatched to any gene: 9. The DNA for the CDR3 is TGTGCCAGCAGTTCAACAGCAGGGGGCGCTTCTGGAAACACCATATATTTT. Translating gives CASSSTAGGASGNTIYF.

The CDR3 region is CASQRPGQGFTGELFF. CDR3 nucleotides: TGCGCCAGCCAGCGACCGGGACAGGGTTTCACCGGGGAGCTGTTTTTT. This chain uses TRBV5-1 with TRBJ2-2, with 9 positions matching TRBD1. Germline V gives CDR1 SGHRS, CDR2 YFSETQ. Losses at the gene ends were 7 bases for V and 4 bases for J; bases not matched to a gene: 11. The CDR3 runs 16 residues.

This rearrangement joins TRBV19 to TRBJ2-2; TRBD1 matches at 7 bases. CDR3 size: 14 residues. V lost 5 bases and J lost 6; bases outside the gene matches: 6. From germline, CDR1 is LNHDA and CDR2 SQIVND (reference sequence). CDR3 loop: CASSPTGQAGELFF. The CDR3 DNA is TGTGCCAGTAGTCCGACAGGGCAGGCCGGGGAGCTGTTTTTT.

J is TRBJ2-2 and V is TRBV5-1, with D perhaps matching TRBD1 (5 bases). This CDR3 region has 13 residues. The germline V and J ends were trimmed by 5 bases and 6 bases, with 11 bases remaining between them. Germline CDR1 SGHRS, CDR2 YFSETQ. The chain's CDR3 is CASSPQGSGELFF. The CDR3 DNA follows: TGCGCCAGCAGTCCTCAGGGTTCCGGGGAGCTGTTTTTT.

The chain couples TRBV7-8 to TRBJ2-7, with D hard to call. CDR3 length: 16 amino acids. Germline V gene data show CDR1 as SGHVS and CDR2 as FQNEAQ. V lost 5 bases and J 0 bases, leaving 17 bases between the germline ends. CDR3 sequence: CASSHLGELNSYEQYF. For the CDR3, the DNA is TGTGCCAGCAGCCACCTAGGAGAACTAAACTCCTACGAGCAGTACTTC.

The CDR3, as DNA: TGTGCCAGCAGCCCTGCAAGTACAACAGGCACCGGGGAGCTGTTTTTT. Its translation: CASSPASTTGTGELFF. The chain recombines TRBV5-6 with TRBJ2-2; perhaps TRBD1 as D (5 bases). The CDR3 runs 16 residues. CDR1 SGHDT and CDR2 YYEEEE come from the germline V gene. Trimming took off 4 bases at V and 4 bases at J, with 17 bases between the two ends.

The genes are TRBV19 and TRBJ1-1, with a possible D match to TRBD1 (6 bases). V lost 7 bases and J 0 bases, leaving 12 bases between the germline ends. The CDR3 sequence is 14 residues long. Germline V gene data show CDR1 as LNHDA and CDR2 as SQIVND (reference sequence). The CDR3 loop reads CASKEQGMNTEAFF. In DNA form, the CDR3 reads TGTGCCAGTAAGGAACAGGGTATGAACACTGAAGCTTTCTTT.

This clone was counted a single time. The rearrangement links TRBV28 to TRBJ1-2; 8 positions agree with TRBD1. Germline loops: CDR1 MDHEN, CDR2 SYDVKM. This CDR3 has 16 residues. V trimming: 5 bases; J trimming: 8 bases; junction bases outside the gene matches: 16. The CDR3: CASSLTITGTGSGYTF. The CDR3 DNA reads TGTGCCAGCAGTCTGACAATTACCGGGACAGGAAGCGGCTACACCTTC.

V and J are TRBV19 and TRBJ1-5, with a possible D match to TRBD1 (5 bases). Trimming cost V 8 bases and J 5 bases, with 16 bases left between them. CDR1 and CDR2 (germline): LNHDA, SQIVND (reference sequence). The CDR3 has 14 amino acids. This CDR3 is CASSHHWGDQPQHF. CDR3 bases: TGTGCCAGTTCACATCATTGGGGCGATCAGCCCCAGCATTTT.

The chain links TRBV7-3 to TRBJ1-2; 9 bases align to TRBD1. Losses at the gene ends were 5 bases for V and 4 bases for J; bases not matched to a gene: 8. The CDR3 is made up of 15 amino acids. CDR1 SGHTA and CDR2 FQGTGA come from the germline V gene. CDR3 bases: TGTGCCAGCAGCCCGAAGACAGGGGGAATCTATGGCTACACCTTC. Its translation: CASSPKTGGIYGYTF.

CDR3 loop: CAWGGTGGAHNEQFF. In DNA form, the CDR3 reads TGTGCCTGGGGGGGAACAGGAGGGGCACACAATGAGCAGTTCTTC. The rearrangement joins TRBV30 to TRBJ2-1, with TRBD2 as a possible D gene (6 bases). This CDR3 region has 15 residues. Germline V lookup: CDR1 GTSNPN, CDR2 SVGIG (reference sequence). The V end was cut by 5 bases, the J end by 5 bases, with 19 bases between. The full variable domain, in which reference TRBV30 and TRBJ2-1 provide the parts outside the CDR3, is SQTIHQWPATLVQPVGSPLSLECTVEGTSNPNLYWYRQAAGRGLQLLFYSVGIGQISSEVPQNLSASRPQDRQFILSSKKLLLSDSGFYLCAWGGTGGAHNEQFFGPGTRLTVL.

CDR3 sequence reads: CASYTGAGELFF. The CDR3 DNA reads as TGTGCCAGTTATACGGGGGCCGGGGAGCTGTTTTTT. V and J are TRBV19 and TRBJ2-2, with D maybe TRBD2 (6 bases). The CDR3 is 12 residues long. With 8 bases removed from V and 6 bases from J, the gap between germline ends came to 10 bases. Germline-derived CDR1 and CDR2 are LNHDA and SQIVND (reference sequence).

This rearrangement joins TRBV7-8 to TRBJ1-5; D may be TRBD1 (6 bases). Germline lookup yields CDR1 SGHVS and CDR2 FQNEAQ. The CDR3 totals 16 residues. V shed 1 base and J shed 4 bases, with 14 bases lying between them. CDR3 loop: CASSLENRVVNQPQHF. In DNA form, the CDR3 reads TGTGCCAGCAGCTTAGAAAACAGGGTTGTAAATCAGCCCCAGCATTTT. The full variable domain, rest sourced from reference TRBV7-8 and TRBJ1-5, is GAGVSQSPRYKVAKRGQDVALRCDPISGHVSLFWYQQALGQGPEFLTYFQNEAQLDKSGLPSDRFFAERPEGSVSTLKIQRTQQEDSAVYLCASSLENRVVNQPQHFGDGTRLSIL.

This clone was seen once. The chain is built from TRBV5-1 and TRBJ1-2, with 9 bases fitting TRBD1. This CDR3 has 14 amino acids. CDR1 SGHRS and CDR2 YFSETQ come from the germline V gene. V was clipped by 6 bases and J by 4 bases; unmatched bases: 7. The CDR3 bases are TGCGCCAGCAACGACAGGGGGTATGGCTATGGCTACACCTTC. Its translation: CASNDRGYGYGYTF.

The count of this clone is one. J is TRBJ2-6 and V is TRBV7-3; the match to TRBD2 covers 11 bases. The CDR3 spans 19 residues. Germline values: CDR1 SGHTA, CDR2 FQGTGA. V lost 1 base, J lost 3 bases, and 8 bases stayed unmatched. CDR3 protein: CASSLRFLAGGIGANVLTF. CDR3 coding DNA: TGTGCCAGCAGCTTAAGGTTTCTAGCGGGAGGAATTGGGGCCAACGTCCTGACTTTC.

This rearrangement joins TRBV4-3 to TRBJ1-1; 8 bases are a match to TRBD1. This CDR3 is 16 amino acids long. Germline CDR1 and CDR2: LGHNA and YSLEER. V dropped 1 base and J dropped 2; count of bases not matched to a gene: 6. The CDR3 here is CASSQVPGQGNTEAFF. Written as DNA, the CDR3 is TGCGCCAGCAGCCAAGTCCCCGGACAGGGAAACACTGAAGCTTTCTTT.

The gene calls are TRBV6-5 and TRBJ1-3; D is undetermined. The germline V gene has CDR1 MNHEY and CDR2 SVGAGI. The CDR3 length is 15 residues. V gave up 0 bases and J gave up 8 bases, with 14 bases separating them. CDR3 coding DNA: TGTGCCAGCAGTTACTCGCGACCGGAGATAGACACCATATATTTT. This codes for CASSYSRPEIDTIYF.

The CDR3 DNA is TGTGCCACCAGGGGGGGGGCAGGCACCGGGGAGCTGTTTTTT. It specifies CATRGGAGTGELFF. The chain uses TRBV10-3 and TRBJ2-2; the D call may be TRBD1 or TRBD2 (7 bases each). Trimming cost V 10 bases and J 4 bases, with 16 bases left between them. The CDR3 has 14 amino acids. The germline gives CDR1 ENHRY, CDR2 SYGVKD.

The gene calls are TRBV9 and TRBJ2-3; TRBD1 is a possible D gene (7 bases). The CDR3 length is 16 residues. Germline V gene sequence: CDR1 SGDLS, CDR2 YYNGEE. Trimming removed 0 bases from V and 5 bases from J, with 16 bases in between. CDR3 DNA: TGTGCCAGCAGCGTAGGACAGGGCGGGATAGGAGATACGCAGTATTTT. Translating gives CASSVGQGGIGDTQYF.

The rearrangement links TRBV5-1 to TRBJ2-1, with D possibly TRBD1 on 6 matching bases. The CDR3 is made up of 15 amino acids. Trimming cost V 0 bases and J 10 bases, with 17 bases left between them. Germline CDR1 SGHRS, CDR2 YFSETQ. This CDR3 reads CASSLGAGAQGEQFF. DNA of the CDR3: TGCGCCAGCAGCTTGGGGGCCGGGGCCCAGGGGGAGCAGTTCTTC.

The chain carries TRBV5-1 and TRBJ1-5; 10 bases align to TRBD1. The CDR3 contains 15 residues. The J segment lost 2 bases and the V segment lost 4 bases, leaving 3 bases of the junction unmatched. Per germline, CDR1 SGHRS and CDR2 YFSETQ. The CDR3 loop reads CASSEGTGGNQPQHF. CDR3 bases: TGCGCCAGCAGCGAGGGGACAGGGGGCAATCAGCCCCAGCATTTT.

The V and J genes are TRBV2 and TRBJ2-7; 10 bases map to TRBD1. This CDR3 is 14 amino acids long. J lost 5 bases, V lost 1 base, and 2 bases had no gene match. The V gene's germline CDR1 is SNHLY and CDR2 FYNNEI. CDR3 protein: CASSEGDRGHEQYF. The CDR3 nucleotides are TGTGCCAGCAGTGAAGGGGACAGGGGACACGAGCAGTACTTC. The full variable domain, rest sourced from reference TRBV2 and TRBJ2-7, is EPEVTQTPSHQVTQMGQEVILRCVPISNHLYFYWYRQILGQKVEFLVSFYNNEISEKSEIFDDQFSVERPDGSNFTLKIRSTKLEDSAMYFCASSEGDRGHEQYFGPGTRLTVT.

J is TRBJ2-1 and V is TRBV6-5; D might be TRBD1 (6 bases). Germline-derived CDR1 and CDR2 are MNHEY and SVGAGI. The CDR3 spans 14 residues. Trimming cost V 2 bases and J 9 bases, with 14 bases left between them. The CDR3 loop reads CASSYGTSWGEQFF. CDR3 in DNA: TGTGCCAGCAGTTACGGGACAAGTTGGGGTGAGCAGTTCTTC.

V gene TRBV5-1 combines with J gene TRBJ2-3; the D gene is possibly TRBD1 (6 bases). Germline loops: CDR1 SGHRS, CDR2 YFSETQ. The CDR3 length is 14 residues. Trimming cost V 5 bases and J 1 base, with 11 bases left between them. Here the CDR3 reads CASRWAGGTDTQYF. CDR3 coding DNA: TGCGCCAGCAGATGGGCAGGGGGCACAGATACGCAGTATTTT. Together with reference TRBV5-1 and TRBJ2-3, the CDR3 gives the full variable domain: KAGVTQTPRYLIKTRGQQVTLSCSPISGHRSVSWYQQTPGQGLQFLFEYFSETQRNKGNFPGRFSGRQFSNSRSEMNVSTLELGDSALYLCASRWAGGTDTQYFGPGTRLTVL.

The chain is built from TRBV18 and TRBJ2-5; no reliable D call. V lost 6 bases, J lost 5 bases, and 19 bases lay in between. The CDR3 runs 15 residues. Germline V gene sequence: CDR1 KGHSH, CDR2 LQKENI. Here the CDR3 DNA reads TGTGCCAGCTCGAATAGTAGGTCCTTCGGGGAGACCCAGTACTTC. This sequence encodes CASSNSRSFGETQYF.